This is a list of T cell receptor beta chains from one sample in a study of blood T cell repertoires in COVID-19. Libraries were prepared by immunoSEQ multiplex PCR; TCRdb keeps only in-frame clonotypes and omits some of them. The sample lists around 260,000 clones, approximately 88% occurring once. Sequenced: peripheral blood. Receptors originate from a human donor in a cohort sampled during active COVID-19. The CDR3 runs from the conserved cysteine through the conserved F or W. Only some rows state a clone size, as once, few, many or a class for expanded clones.

cdr3_aa v_call cdr3_length clone_size j_call
CASSSRTGIDGYTF TRBV6-6 14 NA TRBJ1-2
CASSPGTGSNYGYTF TRBV28 15 NA TRBJ1-2
CASSQDWGGEGTEAFF TRBV3-1/TRBV3-2 16 NA TRBJ1-1
CASSYYGTLYGYTF TRBV6-2/TRBV6-3 14 NA TRBJ1-2
CSVASAGNTEAFF TRBV29-1 13 once TRBJ1-1
CASSSGGGSGNTIYF TRBV5-6 15 NA TRBJ1-3
CASSFPTAGVLNEQFF TRBV6-2/TRBV6-3 16 NA TRBJ2-1
CASSDAGGVDYEQYF TRBV6-1 15 NA TRBJ2-7
CASSSDRGKDGYTF TRBV19 14 NA TRBJ1-2
CASSVDSNTYEQYF TRBV9 14 once TRBJ2-7
CASSPGRTEAFF TRBV25-1 12 NA TRBJ1-1
CASSPQLAGEQYF TRBV4-1 13 NA TRBJ2-7
CASSQDQRDSYEQYF TRBV4-2 15 NA TRBJ2-7
CASSPRTSGGSYAYEQYF TRBV6-2/TRBV6-3 18 once TRBJ2-7
CASSLAGGGNGYTF TRBV7-9 14 once TRBJ1-2
CASSLGRENTEAFF TRBV28 14 NA TRBJ1-1
CASSPRTSGGAYEQYF TRBV11-1 16 NA TRBJ2-7
CASSHLKGPSNQPQHF TRBV4-1 16 NA TRBJ1-5
CASSFGQGSRSYTF TRBV7-2 14 NA TRBJ1-2
CASSPPAGGSTDTQYF TRBV6-2/TRBV6-3 16 NA TRBJ2-3
CASSRGLAGADYNEQFF TRBV5-1 17 NA TRBJ2-1
CASSLLLRVDYGYTF TRBV5-6 15 NA TRBJ1-2
CASREARADEKLFF TRBV28 14 NA TRBJ1-4
CASSAGTGGMNTEAFF TRBV28 16 NA TRBJ1-1
CASSVALKNTGELFF TRBV9 15 few TRBJ2-2
CASSLLQGSTNEKLFF TRBV5-1 16 once TRBJ1-4
CASSLFPSGSSYNEQFF TRBV7-8 17 few TRBJ2-1
CASSLRASGSNRSYEQYF TRBV7-2 18 NA TRBJ2-7
CASSFMGQRVNEQYF TRBV27 15 NA TRBJ2-7
CAIALERSYGYTF TRBV6-5 13 NA TRBJ1-2
CASSLGAANTGELFF TRBV7-6 15 NA TRBJ2-2
CASSLARSSYEQYF TRBV7-2 14 NA TRBJ2-7